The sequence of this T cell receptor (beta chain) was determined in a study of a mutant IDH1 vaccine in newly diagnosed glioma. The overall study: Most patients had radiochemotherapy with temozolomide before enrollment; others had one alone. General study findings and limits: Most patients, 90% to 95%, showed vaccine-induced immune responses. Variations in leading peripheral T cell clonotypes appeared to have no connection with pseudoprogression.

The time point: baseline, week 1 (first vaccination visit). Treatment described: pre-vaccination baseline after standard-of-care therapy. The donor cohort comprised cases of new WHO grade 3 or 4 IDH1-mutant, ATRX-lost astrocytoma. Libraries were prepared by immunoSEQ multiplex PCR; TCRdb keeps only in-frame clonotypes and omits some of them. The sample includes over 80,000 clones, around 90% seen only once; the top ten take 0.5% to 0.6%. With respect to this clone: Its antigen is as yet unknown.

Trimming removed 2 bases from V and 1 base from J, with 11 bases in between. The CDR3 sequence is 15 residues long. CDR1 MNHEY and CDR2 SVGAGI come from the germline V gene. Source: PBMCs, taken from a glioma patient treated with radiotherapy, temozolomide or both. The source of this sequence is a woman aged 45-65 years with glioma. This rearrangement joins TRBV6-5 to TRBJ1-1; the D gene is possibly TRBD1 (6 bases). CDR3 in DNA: TGTGCCAGCAGTTACGCCCGGGGGGCGAACACTGAAGCTTTCTTT. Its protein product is CASSYARGANTEAFF.